Each of the 2 T cell receptor beta chains below was sequenced from the same sample in a study of blood T cell repertoires in COVID-19. Method: immunoSEQ multiplex PCR; TCRdb's copy keeps in-frame clones and lacks some. The repertoire holds about 88,000 clones, with over 65% as singletons. Sequences were obtained from peripheral blood. The receptors come from a human donor in a cohort sampled during active COVID-19.

This clone has a single count. The V call is TRBV5-1, the J call TRBJ2-1; D possibly corresponds to TRBD1 (5 bases). CDR1 SGHRS and CDR2 YFSETQ come from the germline V gene. This CDR3 is 15 amino acids long. Trimming took 0 bases from V and 1 from J, leaving 8 bases between them. The CDR3 region is CASSLEGLSYNEQFF. The CDR3 DNA reads TGCGCCAGCAGCTTGGAGGGGCTGTCCTACAATGAGCAGTTCTTC.

The genes are TRBV7-8 and TRBJ2-7, with D maybe TRBD1 (6 bases). The CDR3 is made up of 16 amino acids. The V end was cut by 4 bases, the J end by 3 bases, with 19 bases between. The germline V gene has CDR1 SGHVS and CDR2 FQNEAQ. DNA for the CDR3: TGTGCCAGCAGCTCCCCCCGTGGGGACACCTACTACGAGCAGTACTTC. It yields the protein CASSSPRGDTYYEQYF.